Reported below is one T cell receptor beta chain. Its specificity is unknown. The CDR3 spans 12 residues. CDR1 is DFQATT, CDR2 SNEGSKA, per germline (reference sequence). This sample stems from a study of monozygotic twins with inflammatory bowel disease. Whole blood served as the source of total RNA, and no T cell sorting took place. The study, taken as a whole, reports: IBD patients share fewer clonotypes with other people than healthy twins do, especially with disease activity.

From roughly 3,300 ng of total RNA, each TCR library was prepared. TCRdb reanalyzed the 5' RACE reads, giving one entry per CDR3 protein sequence and no DNA. The table counts some 200,000 distinct CDR3 sequences; 1.5% to 2% lies in the top ten. The material sequenced was blood. The chain is built from TRBV20-1 and TRBJ2-1; no DNA is available, so the TRBD1 call from TCRdb remains unchecked. This receptor was obtained from a human donor with ulcerative colitis or Crohn's disease, or a healthy co-twin of an affected twin (not recorded which). This CDR3 reads CSAGRSGNEQFF.